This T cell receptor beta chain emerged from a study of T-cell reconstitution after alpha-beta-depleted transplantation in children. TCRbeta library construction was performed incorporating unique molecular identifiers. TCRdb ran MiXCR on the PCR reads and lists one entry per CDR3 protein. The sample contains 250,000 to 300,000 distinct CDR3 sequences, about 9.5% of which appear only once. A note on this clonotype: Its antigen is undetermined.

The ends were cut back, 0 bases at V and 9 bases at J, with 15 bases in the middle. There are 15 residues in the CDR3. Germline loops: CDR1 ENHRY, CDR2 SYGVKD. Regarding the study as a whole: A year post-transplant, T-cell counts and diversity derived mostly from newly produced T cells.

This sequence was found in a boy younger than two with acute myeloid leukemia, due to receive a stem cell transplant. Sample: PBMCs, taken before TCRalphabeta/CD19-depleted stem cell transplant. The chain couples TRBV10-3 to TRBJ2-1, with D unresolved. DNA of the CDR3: TGTGCCATCAGTGAGTCGACTCTCCCTTGGGCTGAGCAGTTCTTC. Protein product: CAISESTLPWAEQFF.